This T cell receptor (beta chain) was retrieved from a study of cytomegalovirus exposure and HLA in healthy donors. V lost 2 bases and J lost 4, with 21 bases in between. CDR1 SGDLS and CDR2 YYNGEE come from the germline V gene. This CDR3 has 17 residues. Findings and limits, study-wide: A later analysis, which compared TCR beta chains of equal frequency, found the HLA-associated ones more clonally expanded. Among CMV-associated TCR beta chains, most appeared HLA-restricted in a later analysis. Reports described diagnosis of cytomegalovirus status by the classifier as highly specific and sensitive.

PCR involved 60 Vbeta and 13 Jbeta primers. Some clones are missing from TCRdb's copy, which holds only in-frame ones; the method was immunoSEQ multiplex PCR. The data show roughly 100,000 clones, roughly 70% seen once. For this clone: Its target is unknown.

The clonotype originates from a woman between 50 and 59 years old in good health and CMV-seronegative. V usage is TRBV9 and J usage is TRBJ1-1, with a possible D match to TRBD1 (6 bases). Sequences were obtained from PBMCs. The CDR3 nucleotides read TGTGCCAGCAGCGTCCTCTCTCCGGGACAAGGGAGCACTGAAGCTTTCTTT. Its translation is CASSVLSPGQGSTEAFF.